This T cell receptor beta chain was captured in a study of T cells in Graves' hyperthyroidism and ophthalmopathy. Exclusion criteria comprised uncontrolled infection, other autoimmune disease, pregnancy or lactation. Clinical symptoms, serum thyroxine, TRAb, thyroid ultrasound and orbital computed tomography informed diagnoses. PBMCs were collected from an approximately 9.5 ml volume of fresh peripheral blood. CDR3 length equals 17 residues. Germline V gene sequence: CDR1 MNHEY, CDR2 SVGEGT. The V gene lost 2 bases and the J gene lost 2 bases, with 16 bases spanning the gap. Template material for amplifying TCR beta CDR3 regions consisted of RNA transcripts. The TCR CDR3 was amplified in a first-round RT-PCR using the HTBI primer set. Each CDR3 protein is one row after TCRdb ran MiXCR on the multiplex PCR reads. The sample has approximately 410,000 distinct CDR3 sequences; around 13% are singletons.

The sample holds many counts of this clonotype. The sample consisted of blood. The chain employs TRBV6-2 or TRBV6-3 and TRBJ1-5; TRBD1 is a possible D gene (6 bases). The sequence derives from a woman under 30 with Graves' hyperthyroidism. The CDR3 DNA sequence: TGTGCCAGCAGTTACAGTCATTCACAGGGAGGCAATCAGCCCCAGCATTTT. Translation gives CASSYSHSQGGNQPQHF.